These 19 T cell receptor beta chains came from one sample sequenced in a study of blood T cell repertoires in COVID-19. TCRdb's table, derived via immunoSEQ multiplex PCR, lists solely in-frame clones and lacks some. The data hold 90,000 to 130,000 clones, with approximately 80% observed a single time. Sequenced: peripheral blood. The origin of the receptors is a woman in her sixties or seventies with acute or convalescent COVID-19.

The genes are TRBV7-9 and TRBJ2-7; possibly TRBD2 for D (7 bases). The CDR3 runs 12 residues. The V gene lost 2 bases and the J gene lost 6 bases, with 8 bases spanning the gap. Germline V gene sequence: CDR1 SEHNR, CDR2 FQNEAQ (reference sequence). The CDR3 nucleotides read TGTGCCAGCAGCTTAAGGGGGGGCGAGCAGTACTTC. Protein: CASSLRGGEQYF.

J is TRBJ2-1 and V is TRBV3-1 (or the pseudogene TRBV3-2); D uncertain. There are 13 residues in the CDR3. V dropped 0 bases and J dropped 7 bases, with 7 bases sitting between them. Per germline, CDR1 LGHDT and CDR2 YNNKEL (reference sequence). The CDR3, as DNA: TGTGCCAGCAGCCAAGAACGGTGGAATGAGCAGTTCTTC. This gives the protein CASSQERWNEQFF.

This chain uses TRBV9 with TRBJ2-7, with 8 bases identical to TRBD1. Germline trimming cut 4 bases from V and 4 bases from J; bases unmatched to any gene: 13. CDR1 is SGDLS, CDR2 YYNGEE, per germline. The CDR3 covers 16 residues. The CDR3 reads CASSPRTGLSLYEQYF. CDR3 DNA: TGTGCCAGCAGCCCCCGGACAGGGCTTTCCTTATACGAGCAGTACTTC.

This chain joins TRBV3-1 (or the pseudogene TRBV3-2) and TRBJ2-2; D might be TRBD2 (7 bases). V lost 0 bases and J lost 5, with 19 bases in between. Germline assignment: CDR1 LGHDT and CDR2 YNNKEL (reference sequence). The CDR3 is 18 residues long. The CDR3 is CASSQDRGGARGTGELFF. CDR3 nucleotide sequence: TGTGCCAGCAGCCAAGATCGTGGGGGGGCGAGAGGAACCGGGGAGCTGTTTTTT.

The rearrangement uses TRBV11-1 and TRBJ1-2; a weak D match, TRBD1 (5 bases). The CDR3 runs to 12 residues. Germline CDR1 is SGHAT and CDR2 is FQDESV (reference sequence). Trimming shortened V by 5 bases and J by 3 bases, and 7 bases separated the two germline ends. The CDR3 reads CASSAGHYGYTF. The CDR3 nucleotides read TGTGCCAGCAGCGCGGGACACTATGGCTACACCTTC.

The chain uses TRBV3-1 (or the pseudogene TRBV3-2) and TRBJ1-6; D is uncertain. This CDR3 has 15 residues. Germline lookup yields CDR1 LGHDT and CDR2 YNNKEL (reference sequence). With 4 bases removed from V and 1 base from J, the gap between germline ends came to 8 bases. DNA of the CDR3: TGTGCCAGCAGCCTAGGGAGGTCCTATAATTCACCCCTCCACTTT. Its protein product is CASSLGRSYNSPLHF.

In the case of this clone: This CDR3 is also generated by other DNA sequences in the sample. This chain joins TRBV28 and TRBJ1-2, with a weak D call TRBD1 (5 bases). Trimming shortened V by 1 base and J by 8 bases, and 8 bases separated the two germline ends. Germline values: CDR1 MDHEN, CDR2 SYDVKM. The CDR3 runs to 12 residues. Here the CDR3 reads CASSLSGGGYTF. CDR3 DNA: TGTGCCAGCAGTTTATCCGGGGGGGGCTACACCTTC.

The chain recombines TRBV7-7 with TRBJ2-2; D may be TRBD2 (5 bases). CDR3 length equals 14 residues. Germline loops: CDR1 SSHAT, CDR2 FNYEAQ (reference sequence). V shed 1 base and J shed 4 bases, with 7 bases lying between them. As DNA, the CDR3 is TGTGCCAGCAGCTTAGAACGGGGCACCGGGGAGCTGTTTTTT. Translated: CASSLERGTGELFF.

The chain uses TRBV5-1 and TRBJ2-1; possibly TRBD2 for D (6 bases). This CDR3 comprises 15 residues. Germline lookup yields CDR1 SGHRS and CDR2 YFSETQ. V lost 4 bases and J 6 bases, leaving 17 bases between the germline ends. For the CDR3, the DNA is TGCGCCAGCAGCGCCGGGACGTCGGGACTCAATGAGCAGTTCTTC. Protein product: CASSAGTSGLNEQFF.

The CDR3 here is CASSLDRGYNEQFF. For the CDR3, the DNA is TGCGCCAGCAGCTTGGATCGGGGATACAATGAGCAGTTCTTC. This chain links TRBV5-1 with TRBJ2-1; D may be TRBD2 (5 bases). This CDR3 region has 14 residues. Trimming shortened V by 0 bases and J by 4 bases, and 8 bases separated the two germline ends. Germline CDR1 SGHRS, CDR2 YFSETQ.

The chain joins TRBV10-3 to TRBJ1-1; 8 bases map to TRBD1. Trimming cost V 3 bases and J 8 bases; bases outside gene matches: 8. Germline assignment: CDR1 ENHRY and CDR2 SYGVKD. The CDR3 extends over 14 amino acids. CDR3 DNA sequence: TGTGCCATCAGTGACCTGGACAGGGTAGGAGAAGCTTTCTTT. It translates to CAISDLDRVGEAFF.

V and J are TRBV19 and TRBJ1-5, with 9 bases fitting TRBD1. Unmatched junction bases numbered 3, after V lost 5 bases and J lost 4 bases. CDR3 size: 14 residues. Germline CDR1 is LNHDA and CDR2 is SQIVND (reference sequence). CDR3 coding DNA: TGTGCCAGTAGTGATGGGACAGGGAATCAGCCCCAGCATTTT. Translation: CASSDGTGNQPQHF.

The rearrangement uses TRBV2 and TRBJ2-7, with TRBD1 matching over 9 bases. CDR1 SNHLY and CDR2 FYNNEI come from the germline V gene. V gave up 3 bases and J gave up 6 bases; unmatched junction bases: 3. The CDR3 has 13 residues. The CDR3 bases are TGTGCCAGCAGTGAGGGACAGGGCTCCGAGCAGTACTTC. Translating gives CASSEGQGSEQYF.

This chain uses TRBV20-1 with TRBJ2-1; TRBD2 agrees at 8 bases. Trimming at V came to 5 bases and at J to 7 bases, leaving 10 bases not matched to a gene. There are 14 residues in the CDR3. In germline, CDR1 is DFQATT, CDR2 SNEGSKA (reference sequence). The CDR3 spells CSARGQREWNEQFF. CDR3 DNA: TGCAGTGCTCGTGGGCAGCGGGAGTGGAATGAGCAGTTCTTC.

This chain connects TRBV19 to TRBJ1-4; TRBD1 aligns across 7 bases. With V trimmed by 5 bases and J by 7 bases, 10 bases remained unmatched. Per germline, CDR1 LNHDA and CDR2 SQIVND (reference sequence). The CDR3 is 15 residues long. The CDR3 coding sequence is TGTGCCAGTAGTGCCGAACAGGGGTTCGGTGAAAAACTGTTTTTT. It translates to CASSAEQGFGEKLFF.

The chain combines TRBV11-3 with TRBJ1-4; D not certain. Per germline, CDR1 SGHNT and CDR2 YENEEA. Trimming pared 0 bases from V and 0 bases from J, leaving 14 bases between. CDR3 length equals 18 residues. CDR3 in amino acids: CASSLEAGISATNEKLFF. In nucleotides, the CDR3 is TGTGCCAGCAGCTTAGAGGCCGGGATTTCTGCAACTAATGAAAAACTGTTTTTT.

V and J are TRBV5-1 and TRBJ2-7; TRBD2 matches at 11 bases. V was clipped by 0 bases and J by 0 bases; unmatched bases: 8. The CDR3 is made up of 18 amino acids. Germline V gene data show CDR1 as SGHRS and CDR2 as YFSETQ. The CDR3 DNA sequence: TGCGCCAGCAGCTTGGGGCTAGCGGGAGGTCCAAGCTCCTACGAGCAGTACTTC. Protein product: CASSLGLAGGPSSYEQYF.

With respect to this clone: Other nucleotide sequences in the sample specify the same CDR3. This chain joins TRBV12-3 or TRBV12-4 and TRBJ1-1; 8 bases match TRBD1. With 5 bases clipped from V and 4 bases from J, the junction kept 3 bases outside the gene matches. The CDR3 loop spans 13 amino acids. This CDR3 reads CASSRGQGTEAFF. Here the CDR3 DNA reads TGTGCCAGCAGTCGAGGACAGGGCACTGAAGCTTTCTTT.

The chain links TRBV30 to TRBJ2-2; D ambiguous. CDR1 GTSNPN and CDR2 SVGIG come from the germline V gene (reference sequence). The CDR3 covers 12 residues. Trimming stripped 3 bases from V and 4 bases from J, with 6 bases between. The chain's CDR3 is CAWSLRTGELFF. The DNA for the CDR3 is TGTGCCTGGAGCCTTCGCACCGGGGAGCTGTTTTTT.